This is a list of T cell receptor beta chains from one sample in a study of identical twins' blood T cells. TCRdb used MiXCR to reprocess the 5' RACE reads, holding one entry per CDR3 protein. The sample includes hundreds of thousands of distinct CDR3 sequences, 28% of them seen just once. What was sequenced was PBMCs. The receptors were gathered from a woman aged 18-49 years in good health. Both conserved end residues are part of each CDR3. A D gene is named only where the DNA matches it firmly. Only some rows state a clone size, as once, few, many or a class for expanded clones.

>-|TRBV7-9|TRBJ2-4|few
CASSLVDTGKNVQYF
TGTGCCAGCAGCTTAGTGGACACAGGGAAAAACGTTCAGTACTTC
>-|TRBV6-5|TRBJ2-1|many
CASTKGSSYNEQFF
TGTGCCAGCACCAAGGGGAGCTCCTACAATGAGCAGTTCTTC
>-|TRBV20-1|TRBJ1-1|few
CSARVQGSKTFF
TGCAGTGCTAGAGTCCAGGGATCGAAAACTTTCTTT
>-|TRBV18|TRBJ2-3|few
CASSPENSADTQYF
TGTGCCAGCTCACCAGAAAACTCCGCAGATACGCAGTATTTT
>TRBD2|TRBV5-1|TRBJ2-2|-
CASSPSGYTGELFF
TGCGCCAGCTCCCCTAGCGGGTACACCGGGGAGCTGTTTTTT
>TRBD2|TRBV2|TRBJ2-1|-
CASSEWLADYNEQFF
TGTGCCAGCAGTGAATGGCTAGCGGACTACAATGAGCAGTTCTTC
>TRBD1|TRBV5-8|TRBJ1-1|-
CASTYPGQKNTEAFF
TGTGCCAGCACCTATCCGGGACAGAAAAACACTGAAGCTTTCTTT
>TRBD1|TRBV7-6|TRBJ1-6|-
CASSYGQVDSPLHF
TGTGCCAGCAGCTACGGACAGGTTGACTCACCCCTCCACTTT
>-|TRBV6-5|TRBJ2-5|-
CASNNRVGRGETQYF
TGTGCCAGCAATAACAGGGTTGGGCGCGGAGAGACCCAGTACTTC
>-|TRBV4-1|TRBJ2-3|-
CASSQFGLEEDTQYF
TGCGCCAGCAGCCAATTCGGCTTAGAGGAAGATACGCAGTATTTT
>-|TRBV5-1|TRBJ2-3|-
CASSFVQAGDTQYF
TGCGCCAGCAGCTTCGTACAGGCCGGAGATACGCAGTATTTT
>-|TRBV10-3|TRBJ2-3|few
CAISERDLGTDTQYF
TGTGCCATCAGTGAGCGGGACTTAGGGACAGATACGCAGTATTTT
>-|TRBV7-3|TRBJ1-6|-
CASSLSSGNSPLHF
TGTGCCAGCAGCTTAAGTTCCGGTAATTCACCCCTCCACTTT
>TRBD2|TRBV7-8|TRBJ2-3|few
CASSPYRLAGVTDTQYF
TGTGCCAGCAGCCCTTATCGACTAGCGGGGGTAACAGATACGCAGTATTTT
>-|TRBV9|TRBJ1-6|few
CASSVGGHTDSPLHF
TGTGCCAGCAGCGTAGGGGGACATACGGATTCACCCCTCCACTTT
>-|TRBV20-1|TRBJ2-3|few
CSARDSRMGDTQYF
TGCAGTGCTAGAGATTCCCGCATGGGAGATACGCAGTATTTT
>-|TRBV20-1|TRBJ2-1|few
CSAPSSGNEQFF
TGCAGTGCCCCCTCTTCGGGGAATGAGCAGTTCTTC
>-|TRBV6-2/TRBV6-3|TRBJ2-1|-
CASSSSSWFGDNEQFF
TGTGCCAGCAGCTCGTCTAGCTGGTTTGGTGACAATGAGCAGTTCTTC
>TRBD2|TRBV7-2|TRBJ2-3|few
CASSLRTSGRSDTQYF
TGTGCCAGCAGCTTAAGGACTAGCGGGAGGTCGGATACGCAGTATTTT
>-|TRBV12-3/TRBV12-4|TRBJ2-1|-
CASKAGTYNEQFF
TGTGCCAGCAAAGCAGGCACCTACAATGAGCAGTTCTTC
>-|TRBV27|TRBJ2-1|few
CASMPGLPVNGGNEQFF
TGTGCCAGCATGCCTGGCTTACCGGTCAACGGGGGAAATGAGCAGTTCTTC
>-|TRBV2|TRBJ1-2|-
CASRGRPNYGYTF
TGTGCCAGCCGGGGCAGGCCGAACTATGGCTACACCTTC
>-|TRBV7-2|TRBJ2-5|-
CASSLGADPTLETQYF
TGTGCCAGCAGCTTAGGAGCAGATCCTACACTAGAGACCCAGTACTTC
>-|TRBV6-5|TRBJ1-6|few
CASSYRESGSPLHF
TGTGCCAGCAGTTACCGGGAGTCGGGTTCACCCCTCCACTTT
>-|TRBV20-1|TRBJ1-2|-
CSARGGEGSNYGYTF
TGCAGTGCTAGGGGGGGGGAGGGTTCTAACTATGGCTACACCTTC
>-|TRBV5-1|TRBJ2-1|many
CASSLGSYNEQFF
TGCGCCAGCAGCTTGGGCTCCTACAATGAGCAGTTCTTC
>TRBD1|TRBV6-2/TRBV6-3|TRBJ1-5|-
CASRRTGNQPQHF
TGTGCCAGCAGACGGACAGGGAATCAGCCCCAGCATTTT
>-|TRBV5-1|TRBJ2-3|few
CASSLPTQSSTDTQYF
TGCGCCAGCAGCCTTCCAACCCAGTCTAGCACAGATACGCAGTATTTT
>TRBD1|TRBV13|TRBJ1-6|-
CASSLKGGADSPLHF
TGTGCCAGCAGCTTAAAAGGGGGCGCAGATTCACCCCTCCACTTT
>TRBD1|TRBV5-1|TRBJ2-1|many
CASRTGDNNEQFF
TGCGCCAGCAGGACAGGGGATAACAATGAGCAGTTCTTC
>TRBD2|TRBV20-1|TRBJ2-1|-
CSARTSGSPNEQFF
TGCAGTGCCCGGACTAGCGGGAGTCCTAATGAGCAGTTCTTC
>-|TRBV29-1|TRBJ2-2|many
CSVASRDNTGELFF
TGCAGCGTTGCATCCAGGGATAACACCGGGGAGCTGTTTTTT
>-|TRBV29-1|TRBJ2-4|few
CSVEVGKNIQYF
TGCAGCGTTGAAGTGGGCAAAAACATTCAGTACTTC
>TRBD1|TRBV20-1|TRBJ1-3|-
CSASRTGENTIYF
TGCAGTGCTAGTCGGACAGGGGAAAACACCATATATTTT
>-|TRBV10-3|TRBJ1-2|many
CAISEAGENGYTF
TGTGCCATCAGTGAAGCAGGGGAGAATGGCTACACCTTC
>TRBD2|TRBV20-1|TRBJ2-1|few
CSASSRGGRHMVEQFF
TGCAGTGCTAGTTCCCGGGGCGGGAGGCATATGGTTGAGCAGTTCTTC
>TRBD1|TRBV7-2|TRBJ1-5|few
CASSTDRAYGQPQHF
TGTGCCAGCAGCACCGACAGGGCGTATGGTCAGCCCCAGCATTTT
>-|TRBV28|TRBJ2-7|-
CASGSGTYYEQYF
TGTGCCAGCGGATCCGGGACATACTACGAGCAGTACTTC
>-|TRBV24-1|TRBJ1-2|many
CATSDVDTFGDYGYTF
TGTGCCACCAGTGATGTGGACACCTTTGGGGACTATGGCTACACCTTC
>-|TRBV2|TRBJ1-1|few
CASSARFEAFF
TGTGCCAGCAGTGCTCGTTTTGAAGCTTTCTTT
>-|TRBV11-2|TRBJ2-7|-
CASSLEVGGSYEQYF
TGTGCCAGCAGCTTAGAGGTGGGAGGCTCCTACGAGCAGTACTTC
>-|TRBV20-1|TRBJ2-5|many
CSARRMGALETQYF
TGCAGTGCTAGAAGAATGGGGGCGTTAGAGACCCAGTACTTC
>TRBD1|TRBV20-1|TRBJ1-4|-
CSASFRGNEKLFF
TGCAGTGCTAGTTTCAGGGGGAATGAAAAACTGTTTTTT
>-|TRBV19|TRBJ1-2|-
CASSISLGVSYGYTF
TGTGCCAGTAGTATCTCTCTGGGAGTTTCGTATGGCTACACCTTC
>TRBD2|TRBV7-8|TRBJ2-1|few
CASSPAGGPYNEQFF
TGTGCCAGCAGCCCAGCGGGAGGACCTTACAATGAGCAGTTCTTC
>TRBD2|TRBV7-6|TRBJ2-7|-
CASSPWTSGGYEQYF
TGTGCCAGCAGCCCCTGGACTAGCGGGGGATACGAGCAGTACTTC
>-|TRBV20-1|TRBJ2-7|-
CSAGVGFSYEQYF
TGCAGTGCCGGGGTGGGCTTCTCCTACGAGCAGTACTTC
>-|TRBV28|TRBJ1-4|few
CASSFSRVVGEKLFF
TGTGCCAGCAGTTTTTCGCGGGTAGTCGGAGAAAAACTGTTTTTT
>-|TRBV10-3|TRBJ2-1|-
CAIAPEPKTYNEQFF
TGTGCCATCGCCCCCGAACCCAAAACCTACAATGAGCAGTTCTTC
>-|TRBV6-2/TRBV6-3|TRBJ1-1|few
CASSLLEDPGTEAFF
TGTGCCAGCAGCCTTTTAGAGGACCCGGGGACTGAAGCTTTCTTT
>-|TRBV11-3|TRBJ1-1|-
CASSISRGDEAFF
TGTGCCAGCAGCATAAGTCGGGGCGATGAAGCTTTCTTT
>-|TRBV19|TRBJ1-2|-
CASSHRPNYGYTF
TGTGCCAGTAGTCATAGACCTAACTATGGCTACACCTTC
>TRBD1|TRBV6-5|TRBJ1-3|-
CASSSSGTGRNTIYF
TGTGCCAGCAGTTCCTCCGGGACAGGGAGAAACACCATATATTTT
>TRBD1|TRBV20-1|TRBJ2-7|few
CSARTGTVSYEQYF
TGCAGTGCTAGAACCGGGACAGTCTCCTACGAGCAGTACTTC